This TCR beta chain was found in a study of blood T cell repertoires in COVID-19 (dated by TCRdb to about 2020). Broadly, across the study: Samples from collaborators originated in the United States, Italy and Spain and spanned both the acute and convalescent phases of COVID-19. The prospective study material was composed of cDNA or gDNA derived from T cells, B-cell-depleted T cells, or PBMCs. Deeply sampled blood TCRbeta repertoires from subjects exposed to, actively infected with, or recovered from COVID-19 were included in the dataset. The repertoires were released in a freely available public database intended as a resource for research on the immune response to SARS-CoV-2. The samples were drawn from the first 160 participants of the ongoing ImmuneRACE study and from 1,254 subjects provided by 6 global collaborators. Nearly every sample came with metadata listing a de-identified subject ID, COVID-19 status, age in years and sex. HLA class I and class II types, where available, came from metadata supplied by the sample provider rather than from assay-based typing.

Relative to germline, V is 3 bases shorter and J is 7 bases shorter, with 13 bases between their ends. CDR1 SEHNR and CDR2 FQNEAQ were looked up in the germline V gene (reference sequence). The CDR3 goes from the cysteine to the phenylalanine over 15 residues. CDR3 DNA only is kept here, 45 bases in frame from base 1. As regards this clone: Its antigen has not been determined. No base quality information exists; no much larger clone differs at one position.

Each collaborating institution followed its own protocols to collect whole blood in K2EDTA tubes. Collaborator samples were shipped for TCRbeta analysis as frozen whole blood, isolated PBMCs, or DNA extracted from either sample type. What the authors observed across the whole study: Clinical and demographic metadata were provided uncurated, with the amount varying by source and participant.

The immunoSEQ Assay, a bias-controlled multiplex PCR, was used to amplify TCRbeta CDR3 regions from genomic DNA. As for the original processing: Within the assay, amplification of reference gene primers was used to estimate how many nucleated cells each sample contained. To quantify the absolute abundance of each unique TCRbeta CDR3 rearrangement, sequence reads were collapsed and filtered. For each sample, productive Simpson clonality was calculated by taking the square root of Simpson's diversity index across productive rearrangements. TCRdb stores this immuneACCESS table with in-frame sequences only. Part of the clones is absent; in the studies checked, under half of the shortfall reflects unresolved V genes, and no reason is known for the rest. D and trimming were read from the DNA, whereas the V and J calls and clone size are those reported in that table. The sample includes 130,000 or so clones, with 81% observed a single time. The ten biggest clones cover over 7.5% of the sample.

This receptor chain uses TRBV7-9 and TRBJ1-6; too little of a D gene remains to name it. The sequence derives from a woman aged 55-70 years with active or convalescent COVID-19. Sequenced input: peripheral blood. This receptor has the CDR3 CASSLGTGYNSPLHF. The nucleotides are TGTGCCAGCAGCTTGGGCACTGGATACAATTCACCCCTCCACTTT.